This is a list of T cell receptor beta chains from one sample in a study of blood T cell repertoires in COVID-19. Repertoires were generated with immunoSEQ multiplex PCR, while TCRdb's copy carries only in-frame clones and drops some. In the table there are approximately 300,000 clones, 87% of which are singletons. The sample consisted of PBMCs or T cells enriched from blood (not recorded which). These receptors all come from a woman under 40 who had recovered from COVID-19. CDR3s include the opening cysteine and the closing phenylalanine or tryptophan. The D gene is left open where the match is weak. Some rows mark clone size as missing; the rest say once, few, many or name a class of expanded clone.

NA	TRBV6-5	NA	TRBJ1-2	CASRATGSEGYTF	TGTGCCAGCAGGGCAACAGGGTCGGAAGGCTACACCTTC
few	TRBV30	NA	TRBJ1-2	CAWTDFSEGYTF	TGTGCCTGGACTGACTTCTCAGAGGGCTACACCTTC
NA	TRBV5-1	NA	TRBJ1-2	CASSLVAGNYGYTF	TGCGCCAGCAGCTTGGTGGCGGGTAACTATGGCTACACCTTC
once	TRBV6-5	NA	TRBJ1-2	CASSREAGGYTF	TGTGCCAGCAGCCGGGAGGCTGGTGGCTACACCTTC
NA	TRBV9	NA	TRBJ1-6	CASSGQGSPLHF	TGTGCCAGCAGCGGGCAGGGTTCACCCCTCCACTTT
NA	TRBV24-1	TRBD2	TRBJ2-1	CATSAAGGHYNEQFF	TGTGCCACCAGTGCCGCGGGGGGCCACTACAATGAGCAGTTCTTC
NA	TRBV2	TRBD1	TRBJ1-2	CASSGQGLGYGYTF	TGTGCCAGCAGCGGACAGGGGTTAGGCTATGGCTACACCTTC
NA	TRBV19	NA	TRBJ1-2	CASSRQVVGYGYTF	TGTGCCAGTAGTAGACAGGTTGTTGGCTATGGCTACACCTTC
NA	TRBV5-6	NA	TRBJ2-7	CASSKRGLVYEQYF	TGTGCCAGCAGCAAAAGGGGACTTGTCTACGAGCAGTACTTC
NA	TRBV19	TRBD1	TRBJ2-4	CASSTRTGSYKNIQYF	TGTGCCAGTAGTACGCGGACAGGGTCATACAAAAACATTCAGTACTTC
NA	TRBV19	TRBD2	TRBJ2-1	CASSPRSTSGGARNEQFF	TGTGCCAGTAGTCCCCGATCGACTAGCGGGGGGGCCCGCAATGAGCAGTTCTTC
NA	TRBV19	NA	TRBJ2-3	CASSRTTPRGTDTQYF	TGTGCCAGTAGTAGGACTACCCCCAGGGGCACAGATACGCAGTATTTT
NA	TRBV5-1	TRBD2	TRBJ2-5	CASSLGSGGGQETQYF	TGCGCCAGCAGCTTGGGTAGCGGGGGTGGCCAAGAGACCCAGTACTTC
NA	TRBV5-1	NA	TRBJ1-1	CASSFGPTGGTEAFF	TGCGCCAGCAGCTTTGGGCCGACCGGGGGGACTGAAGCTTTCTTT
NA	TRBV10-3	NA	TRBJ2-1	CAISESRQGYNEQFF	TGTGCCATCAGTGAGTCGAGGCAGGGCTACAATGAGCAGTTCTTC
NA	TRBV7-6	TRBD1	TRBJ1-3	CASSLRGLASGNTIYF	TGTGCCAGCAGCCTAAGGGGGCTAGCCTCTGGAAACACCATATATTTT
NA	TRBV18	TRBD1	TRBJ1-5	CASSPGQGRNQPQHF	TGTGCCAGCTCACCCGGACAGGGCCGCAATCAGCCCCAGCATTTT
NA	TRBV2	NA	TRBJ2-3	CASSEAPQSTQYF	TGTGCCAGCAGTGAAGCCCCACAGTCTACGCAGTATTTT
NA	TRBV6-2/TRBV6-3	TRBD1	TRBJ1-3	CASSYDDPTGRSNTIYF	TGTGCCAGCAGTTATGACGATCCGACAGGGAGGTCGAACACCATATATTTT
NA	TRBV29-1	NA	TRBJ1-5	CSVGSSSNQPQHF	TGCAGCGTTGGTTCTTCTAGCAATCAGCCCCAGCATTTT
NA	TRBV29-1	NA	TRBJ1-2	CSVAGGAGYTF	TGCAGCGTGGCGGGGGGAGCCGGCTACACCTTC
NA	TRBV7-3	TRBD1	TRBJ1-6	CASRSTGGGPLHF	TGTGCCAGCAGATCAACAGGGGGCGGGCCCCTCCACTTT
NA	TRBV19	NA	TRBJ1-5	CASSISHGSNQPQHF	TGTGCCAGTAGTATAAGTCACGGTAGCAATCAGCCCCAGCATTTT
NA	TRBV5-1	TRBD1	TRBJ1-6	CASSLAVGTGANSPLHF	TGCGCCAGCAGCTTGGCCGTTGGGACAGGGGCTAATTCACCCCTCCACTTT
NA	TRBV19	TRBD1	TRBJ1-1	CASSKTGGGTEAFF	TGTGCCAGTAGTAAGACAGGGGGCGGGACTGAAGCTTTCTTT
NA	TRBV5-6	TRBD1	TRBJ1-1	CASNPGQQYTEAFF	TGTGCCAGCAACCCGGGACAGCAGTACACTGAAGCTTTCTTT
NA	TRBV7-6	TRBD2	TRBJ2-1	CASSHAALAGALGEQFF	TGTGCCAGCAGCCATGCAGCACTAGCGGGGGCTCTGGGTGAGCAGTTCTTC
NA	TRBV5-1	TRBD1	TRBJ2-7	CASSLVSGQYEQYF	TGCGCCAGCAGCTTGGTGTCGGGACAGTACGAGCAGTACTTC
NA	TRBV12-3/TRBV12-4	NA	TRBJ1-4	CASSLIREKLFF	TGTGCCAGCAGCCTAATCCGGGAAAAACTGTTTTTT
NA	TRBV9	NA	TRBJ2-7	CASSVAGTLDYEQYF	TGTGCCAGCAGCGTCGCCGGGACTTTGGACTACGAGCAGTACTTC
many	TRBV20-1	NA	TRBJ1-1	CSASLNRGTEAFF	TGCAGTGCTAGTTTGAACCGCGGGACTGAAGCTTTCTTT
once	TRBV7-9	NA	TRBJ2-7	CASSLPRGDRSWVYEQYF	TGTGCCAGCAGCTTACCCAGGGGAGACAGGTCTTGGGTTTACGAGCAGTACTTC
NA	TRBV7-2	TRBD1	TRBJ1-5	CASSPDRDQPQHF	TGTGCCAGCAGCCCGGACAGGGATCAGCCCCAGCATTTT
NA	TRBV25-1	NA	TRBJ2-2	CASSVPTMAGELFF	TGTGCCAGCAGTGTTCCGACAATGGCCGGGGAGCTGTTTTTT
few	TRBV27	NA	TRBJ2-1	CASSPAHGGTTEFF	TGTGCCAGCAGTCCCGCACACGGCGGTACCACGGAGTTCTTC
NA	TRBV6-1	NA	TRBJ2-3	CASSELGADTQYF	TGTGCCAGCAGTGAATTAGGGGCAGATACGCAGTATTTT
NA	TRBV19	NA	TRBJ1-3	CASSILWTTSSGNTIYF	NA